A single sample gave rise to the 14 T cell receptor beta chains below, sequenced in a study of blood T cell repertoires in COVID-19. Sequenced by immunoSEQ multiplex PCR; TCRdb stores in-frame clones only, minus some. The sample records around 140,000 clones, roughly 90% being singletons. Source material: peripheral blood. The receptors come from a man aged 55-75 years with COVID-19, enrolled during active disease.

This clone appeared once. The rearrangement uses TRBV19 and TRBJ2-1; D unresolved. Germline V CDR1 and CDR2: LNHDA, SQIVND (reference sequence). The CDR3 contains 14 residues. V lost 8 bases, J lost 3 bases, and 14 bases lay in between. DNA of the CDR3: TGTGCCAGTCGTGGGCAGCCTAACTACAATGAGCAGTTCTTC. It yields the protein CASRGQPNYNEQFF.

This chain joins TRBV6-2 or TRBV6-3 and TRBJ1-2; 7 bases align to TRBD1. CDR3 length: 13 residues. The trim removed 6 bases at V and 7 bases at J, leaving 8 bases unmatched. Germline V gene data show CDR1 as MNHEY and CDR2 as SVGEGT. CDR3 sequence: CASSDRVVSGYTF. The CDR3 coding sequence is TGTGCCAGCAGCGACAGGGTTGTAAGTGGCTACACCTTC.

This clone was found once. The V gene is TRBV3-1 (or the pseudogene TRBV3-2), the J gene TRBJ2-1, with 8 bases lining up with TRBD2. CDR3 size: 13 residues. V was clipped by 8 bases and J by 9 bases; unmatched bases: 9. Germline V gene sequence: CDR1 LGHDT, CDR2 YNNKEL (reference sequence). The CDR3 DNA reads as TGTGCCAGCCGGTTCGGGGGGGCCGGTGAGCAGTTCTTC. It yields the protein CASRFGGAGEQFF.

On this clone: The sample has other DNA sequences that encode this CDR3 too. CDR3 sequence reads: CASSLEQGRNTEAFF. CDR3 DNA sequence: TGTGCCAGCAGCTTGGAACAGGGACGGAACACTGAAGCTTTCTTT. The J gene is TRBJ1-1, the V gene TRBV5-4; the D gene is possibly TRBD1 (6 bases). This CDR3 is built from 15 residues. Trimming removed 0 bases at V and 1 base at J, with 10 bases between. CDR1 and CDR2 (germline): SGHNT, YYREEE (reference sequence). Full variable domain (outside the CDR3, taken from reference TRBV5-4 and TRBJ1-1): ETGVTQSPTHLIKTRGQQVTLRCSSQSGHNTVSWYQQALGQGPQFIFQYYREEENGRGNFPPRFSGLQFPNYSSELNVNALELDDSALYLCASSLEQGRNTEAFFGQGTRLTVV.

V usage is TRBV7-2 and J usage is TRBJ1-5; tentatively, D is TRBD1 (6 bases). V lost 5 bases and J 4 bases, leaving 12 bases between the germline ends. This CDR3 region has 14 residues. The germline V gene has CDR1 SGHTA and CDR2 FQGNSA. The CDR3 coding sequence is TGTGCCAGCAGCCCGTCACAGGGAAATCAGCCCCAGCATTTT. Its translation: CASSPSQGNQPQHF.

The CDR3 spells CASSRTGGFNEKLFF. The DNA of the CDR3 is TGTGCCAGCAGCAGGACAGGGGGCTTTAATGAAAAACTGTTTTTT. The genes are TRBV5-4 and TRBJ1-4, with 11 bases aligning to TRBD1. The germline V gene has CDR1 SGHNT and CDR2 YYREEE (reference sequence). The CDR3 sequence is 15 residues long. Losses at the gene ends were 4 bases for V and 4 bases for J; bases not matched to a gene: 3.

The rearrangement uses TRBV24-1 and TRBJ1-5; D remains unclear. The CDR3 has 13 amino acids. V lost 7 bases to trimming and J lost 0 bases, with 6 bases between them. CDR1 is KGHDR and CDR2 is SFDVKD in the germline V gene. The CDR3 region has the DNA TGTGCCACCAGCCGGAGTAGCAATCAGCCCCAGCATTTT. It translates to CATSRSSNQPQHF.

V and J are TRBV10-3 and TRBJ2-2, with TRBD2 matching 9 bases. Losses at the gene ends were 8 bases for V and 4 bases for J; bases not matched to a gene: 5. CDR3 length: 14 amino acids. Germline loops: CDR1 ENHRY, CDR2 SYGVKD. In DNA form, the CDR3 reads TGTGCCATCGAGGCTAGCGGGGCCACCGGGGAGCTGTTTTTT. This gives the protein CAIEASGATGELFF.

J is TRBJ1-5 and V is TRBV15, with D perhaps matching TRBD1 (5 bases). The V end lost 1 base, the J end lost 5 bases, and 15 bases lay between the germline ends. Germline-derived CDR1 and CDR2 are LNHNV and YYDKDF (reference sequence). There are 16 residues in the CDR3. In DNA form, the CDR3 reads TGTGCCACCAGCAGAGGGGGGGTGGTAGGGGATCAGCCCCAGCATTTT. Encoded protein: CATSRGGVVGDQPQHF.

The chain uses TRBV10-1 and TRBJ2-3; 13 bases match TRBD2. CDR1 is WNHNN and CDR2 is SYGVQD in the germline V gene (reference sequence). V was pared by 4 bases and J by 6 bases, with 10 bases of the junction left unmatched. The CDR3 consists of 17 residues. CDR3 residues: CASSGPRTSGGWDTQYF. In DNA form, the CDR3 reads TGCGCCAGCAGTGGACCACGGACTAGCGGGGGATGGGATACGCAGTATTTT.

The chain recombines TRBV2 with TRBJ2-5; TRBD1 agrees at 9 bases. Germline V gene data show CDR1 as SNHLY and CDR2 as FYNNEI. V lost 6 bases and J lost 5; bases outside the gene matches: 7. The CDR3 loop spans 14 amino acids. The CDR3 bases are TGTGCCAGCAGCCGGACAGGGGTAGGGGAGACCCAGTACTTC. As protein: CASSRTGVGETQYF.

This clone was counted once. The chain is built from TRBV7-3 and TRBJ1-1; 7 positions agree with TRBD1. J lost 6 bases, V lost 2 bases, and 3 bases had no gene match. The CDR3 loop spans 13 amino acids. The germline V gene has CDR1 SGHTA and CDR2 FQGTGA. CDR3 in DNA: TGTGCCAGCAGCTTAGCAGGGGGTGCTGAAGCTTTCTTT. Translation: CASSLAGGAEAFF.

This clone occurred once. The chain has TRBV5-6 and TRBJ1-4, with TRBD1 matching over 7 bases. The CDR3 totals 15 residues. V lost 1 base and J lost 3; bases outside the gene matches: 3. Germline V gene sequence: CDR1 SGHDT, CDR2 YYEEEE. The CDR3 DNA follows: TGTGCCAGCAGCTTGAGGGGGCTGGCTAATGAAAAACTGTTTTTT. Translated: CASSLRGLANEKLFF. The whole variable domain, filled in from reference TRBV5-6 and TRBJ1-4, reads DAGVTQSPTHLIKTRGQQVTLRCSPKSGHDTVSWYQQALGQGPQFIFQYYEEEERQRGNFPDRFSGHQFPNYSSELNVNALLLGDSALYLCASSLRGLANEKLFFGSGTQLSVL.

The rearrangement links TRBV9 to TRBJ1-4; 7 bases align to TRBD1. The J segment lost 7 bases and the V segment lost 0 bases, leaving 6 bases of the junction unmatched. This CDR3 comprises 15 residues. Germline CDR1 is SGDLS and CDR2 is YYNGEE. CDR3 in amino acids: CASSVGGGGGEKLFF. CDR3 in DNA: TGTGCCAGCAGCGTAGGAGGGGGCGGCGGTGAAAAACTGTTTTTT.